This TCR beta chain was documented in a study of blood T cell repertoires in COVID-19 (dated by TCRdb to 2018 to 2021). With respect to the entire study: Collaborator samples came from the United States, Italy and Spain and covered acute and convalescent phases of COVID-19. The samples were drawn from the first 160 participants of the ongoing ImmuneRACE study and from 950 to 1,500 subjects provided by 6 global collaborators. The repertoires were made available in a free public database intended to serve as a resource for research on the immune response to SARS-CoV-2. Deeply sampled blood TCRbeta repertoires from subjects exposed to, actively infected with, or recovered from COVID-19 were included in the dataset. The material from the prospective study consisted of cDNA or gDNA derived from T cells, B-cell-depleted T cells, or PBMCs. A de-identified subject ID, COVID-19 status, age in years and sex were almost always included in the sample metadata. Where HLA class I and class II types were available, the types were taken from metadata supplied by the sample provider, not from assay-based typing.

Participants in the prospective study were enrolled through a virtual design, were aged about 18 to 100 years, and lived in roughly 25 United States geographic areas. To assign participants to cohorts, the prospective study relied on clinical history that participants themselves reported in a screening survey and a study questionnaire. For ImmuneRACE Cohort 3, a participant was defined as recovered based on two consecutive negative NP/OP PCR tests, clearance by a healthcare professional, or resolution of symptoms. In the prospective study, whole blood, serum and a nasopharyngeal or oropharyngeal swab were collected from each participant by mobile phlebotomists. Additional blood draws and questionnaires over an approximately two-month period could optionally be provided by prospective study participants. Before DNA extraction, blood samples from the prospective study were shipped at room temperature or frozen.

What the work shows at the level of the full study, not this receptor alone: Clinical and demographic metadata were provided uncurated, with the amount varying by source and participant.

The immunoSEQ Assay, a bias-controlled multiplex PCR, was used to amplify TCRbeta CDR3 regions from genomic DNA. The original pipeline was this. The number of nucleated cells in each sample was estimated from the amplification of reference gene primers within the assay. To quantify the absolute abundance of each unique TCRbeta CDR3 rearrangement, sequence reads were collapsed and filtered. Productive Simpson clonality was computed per sample as the square root of Simpson's diversity index over productive rearrangements. In its TCRdb copy, this immuneACCESS table keeps in-frame sequences only and misses some clones. Where compared with another copy, unresolved V genes explain less than half of these, and the others have no known cause. V and J calls and clone size follow that table, whereas D and trimming were derived from the DNA. The sample has roughly 300,000 clones on record, roughly 90% of them singletons. The top ten clones comprise more than 0.9% of the sample.

Via the germline V gene, CDR1 is KGHSH and CDR2 LQKENI. V and J are trimmed by 1 base and 3 bases, and the gene matches miss 7 bases of the junction. The CDR3 spans 17 residues, from the cysteine through the phenylalanine. Just CDR3 DNA is preserved here, 51 bases in frame from base 1. Comment on this clone: Its antigen specificity is not known. No much larger clone exists at a distance of one base, and base qualities are not known.

The chain is made from TRBV18 and TRBJ2-5; 11 central bases correspond to TRBD1. The receptor was isolated from a woman in her twenties or thirties who had recovered from COVID-19. The specimen was PBMCs or T cells enriched from blood (not recorded which). In nucleotide form, the sequence is TGTGCCAGCTCACCACTGAACCCGGGACAGGGGGAAGAGACCCAGTACTTC. This gives the protein CASSPLNPGQGEETQYF. With all but the CDR3 taken from the reference TRBV18 and TRBJ2-5 genes, the full variable domain is: NAGVMQNPRHLVRRRGQEARLRCSPMKGHSHVYWYRQLPEEGLKFMVYLQKENIIDESGMPKERFSAEFPKEGPSILRIQQVVRGDSAAYFCASSPLNPGQGEETQYFGPGTRLLVL.